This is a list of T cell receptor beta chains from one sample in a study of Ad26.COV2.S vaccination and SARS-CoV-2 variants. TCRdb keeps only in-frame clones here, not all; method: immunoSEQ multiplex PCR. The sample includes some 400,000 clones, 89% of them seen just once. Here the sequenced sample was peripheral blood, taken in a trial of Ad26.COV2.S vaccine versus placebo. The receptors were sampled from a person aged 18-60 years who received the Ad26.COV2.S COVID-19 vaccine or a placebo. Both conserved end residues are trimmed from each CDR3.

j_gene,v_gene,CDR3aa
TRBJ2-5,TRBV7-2,ASSSGTGGRETQY
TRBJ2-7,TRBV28,ASSLVHEQY
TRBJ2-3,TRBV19,ASSPPAGSLDTQY
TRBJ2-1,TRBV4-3,ASSQVSGRFSYNEQF
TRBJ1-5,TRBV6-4,ASSDSWQSPQH
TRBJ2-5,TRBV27,ASSLSRTGRLGTQY
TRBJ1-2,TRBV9,ASSVEARGRDGYT
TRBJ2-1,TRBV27,ASSSLPAGGREQF
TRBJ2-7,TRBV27,ASSLRRPPQGASSYEQY
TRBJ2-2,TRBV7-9,ASQKRGNTGELF
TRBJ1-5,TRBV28,ASSVNRGNQPQH
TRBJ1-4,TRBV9,ASSVSSTRAELF
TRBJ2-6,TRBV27,ASTSGTGSSLGANVLT
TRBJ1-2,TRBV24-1,ATSSNTDDYGYT
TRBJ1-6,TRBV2,ASSVGQGNNSPLH
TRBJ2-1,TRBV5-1,ASSLVAGGPNEQF
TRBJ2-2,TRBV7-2,ASSPGLANTGELF
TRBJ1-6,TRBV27,ASSVGPEHSPLH
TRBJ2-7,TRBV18,ASSQQTNAYEQY
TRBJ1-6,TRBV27,ASSFGGDNSPLH
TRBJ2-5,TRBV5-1,ASSLAFETEQETQY
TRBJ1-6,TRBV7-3,ASSLMGVGNSPLH
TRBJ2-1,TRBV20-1,SASRAGPYNEQF
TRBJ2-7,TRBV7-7,ASSQGLSYEQY
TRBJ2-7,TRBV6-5,ASTRQGDEQY
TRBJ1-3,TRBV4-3,ASSQVWQNSLSGNTIY
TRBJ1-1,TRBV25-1,ASSTVGVNTEAF
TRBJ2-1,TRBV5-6,ASSFGASETTYNEQF
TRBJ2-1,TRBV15,ATSTWSSYNEQF
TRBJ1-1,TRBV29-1,SVVGGTGNTEAF
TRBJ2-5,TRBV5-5,ASSAQWTSARETQY
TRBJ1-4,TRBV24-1,ATSEGGGTPEKLF
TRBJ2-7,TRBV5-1,ASSRSVAGGSYEQY
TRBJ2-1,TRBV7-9,ASSSSGLPYNEQF
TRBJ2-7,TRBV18,ASSPYHLYEQY
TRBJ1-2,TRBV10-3,AIRVGQGISGYT
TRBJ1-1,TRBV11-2,ASSPPWGTEAF
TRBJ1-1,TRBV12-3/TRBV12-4,ASSPLAEAF
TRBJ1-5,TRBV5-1,ASSFGPGNSNQPQH
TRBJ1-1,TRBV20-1,SAIDRPQAF
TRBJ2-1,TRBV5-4,AYSQSSYNEQF
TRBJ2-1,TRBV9,ASSVSEPSTGSRRNEQF
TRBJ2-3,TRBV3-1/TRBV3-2,ATGRGSEADTQY
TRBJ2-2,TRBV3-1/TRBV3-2,ASSQKAARLAGDTGELF
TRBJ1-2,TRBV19,ASSWSGDGYT
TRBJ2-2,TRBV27,ASSFTGPGELF
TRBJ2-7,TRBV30,AWSAIGTKGGEQY
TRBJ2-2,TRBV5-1,ASSPGGTGELF
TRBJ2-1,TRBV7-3,ASSSTRTSYNEQF
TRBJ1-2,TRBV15,ATSLDRANYGYT
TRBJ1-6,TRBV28,ASSPGGWSPLH
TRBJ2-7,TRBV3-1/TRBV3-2,ASSQPGLAAYEQY
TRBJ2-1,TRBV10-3,AISGSINEQF